A single sample is the source of the 13 T cell receptor beta chains below, sequenced in a study of shared clonotypes between healthy human individuals. This table comes from immunoSEQ multiplex PCR, and its TCRdb copy is limited to in-frame clones, with some not included. The sample includes more than 2 million clones, 93% of them seen just once. Naivety among CD8 cells was defined by CD45RO negativity and positive CCR7 selection, thereby excluding terminally differentiated effector memory CD45RA+ cells. The sample was naive CD8+ T cells from PBMCs. These receptors were collected from a man younger than 30 in good health. Some clones in this sample may be carry-over from other donors' samples.

The V call is TRBV7-2, the J call TRBJ2-7; 8 bases match TRBD1. Unmatched junction bases numbered 6, after V lost 3 bases and J lost 2 bases. The CDR3 is 15 residues long. Germline V gene sequence: CDR1 SGHTA, CDR2 FQGNSA. CDR3 residues: CASSFLDRAAYEQYF. The DNA of the CDR3 is TGTGCCAGCAGCTTTTTGGACAGGGCCGCCTACGAGCAGTACTTC.

This clone was found a few times. The V gene is TRBV6-5, the J gene TRBJ2-1; the D is unclear. The V and J ends lost 0 bases and 5 bases respectively, with 5 bases between them. The CDR3 has 13 residues. In germline, CDR1 is MNHEY, CDR2 SVGAGI. The CDR3 loop reads CASSYSSNNEQFF. In DNA, the CDR3 is TGTGCCAGCAGTTACTCGTCTAACAATGAGCAGTTCTTC.

The CDR3 DNA follows: TGTGCCAGCAACCCAGGGACTAACTATGGCTACACCTTC. It encodes CASNPGTNYGYTF. The chain employs TRBV9 and TRBJ1-2; TRBD1 might be the D (5 bases). Germline CDR1 and CDR2: SGDLS and YYNGEE. The V end was cut by 6 bases, the J end by 0 bases, with 9 bases between. The CDR3 extends over 13 amino acids. Using reference TRBV9 and TRBJ1-2 for the parts outside the CDR3, the full variable domain is DSGVTQTPKHLITATGQRVTLRCSPRSGDLSVYWYQQSLDQGLQFLIQYYNGEERAKGNILERFSAQQFPDLHSELNLSSLELGDSALYFCASNPGTNYGYTFGSGTRLTVV.

The chain couples TRBV2 to TRBJ1-5; 8 bases line up with TRBD1. Trimming at V came to 1 base and at J to 0 bases, leaving 8 bases not matched to a gene. This CDR3 comprises 18 residues. Germline CDR1 reads SNHLY; CDR2 reads FYNNEI. CDR3 loop: CASSEVAGGRNSNQPQHF. CDR3 bases: TGTGCCAGCAGTGAAGTGGCAGGGGGCCGGAATAGCAATCAGCCCCAGCATTTT.

This rearrangement joins TRBV27 to TRBJ2-1; 8 nucleotides match TRBD2. This CDR3 has 16 residues. Germline lookup yields CDR1 MNHEY and CDR2 SMNVEV (reference sequence). V lost 3 bases, J lost 0 bases, and 4 bases stayed unmatched. The CDR3 is CASSFIAGRSYNEQFF. In DNA form, the CDR3 reads TGTGCCAGCAGTTTCATAGCGGGACGCTCCTACAATGAGCAGTTCTTC.

The chain couples TRBV19 to TRBJ2-7; weak D call: TRBD1 (6 bases). CDR3 length: 12 amino acids. Trimming removed 8 bases at V and 4 bases at J, with 12 bases between. Germline V CDR1 and CDR2: LNHDA, SQIVND (reference sequence). CDR3 residues: CASGHREYEQYF. The CDR3 DNA follows: TGTGCCAGTGGCCACAGGGAGTACGAGCAGTACTTC. The variable domain in full, completed from reference TRBV19 and TRBJ2-7, reads DGGITQSPKYLFRKEGQNVTLSCEQNLNHDAMYWYRQDPGQGLRLIYYSQIVNDFQKGDIAEGYSVSREKKESFPLTVTSAQKNPTAFYLCASGHREYEQYFGPGTRLTVT.

The chain joins TRBV28 to TRBJ2-7; D may correspond to TRBD1 or TRBD2 (5 bases each). V lost 4 bases and J 2 bases, leaving 15 bases between the germline ends. CDR1 is MDHEN and CDR2 is SYDVKM in the germline V gene. There are 15 residues in the CDR3. As DNA, the CDR3 is TGTGCCAGCAGTTCAACCGGGACCTACCCCTACGAGCAGTACTTC. Translating gives CASSSTGTYPYEQYF. Complete variable domain (other parts from reference TRBV28 and TRBJ2-7): DVKVTQSSRYLVKRTGEKVFLECVQDMDHENMFWYRQDPGLGLRLIYFSYDVKMKEKGDIPEGYSVSREKKERFSLILESASTNQTSMYLCASSSTGTYPYEQYFGPGTRLTVT.

The chain employs TRBV27 and TRBJ2-7; 11 bases are shared with TRBD1. The germline CDR1 and CDR2 sequences are MNHEY and SMNVEV (reference sequence). There are 16 residues in the CDR3. V lost 5 bases and J lost 1; bases outside the gene matches: 7. The CDR3: CASSPIGTGGSYEQYF. In DNA, the CDR3 is TGTGCCAGCAGTCCGATAGGGACAGGGGGGTCCTACGAGCAGTACTTC.

This clone was counted a single time. The rearrangement uses TRBV12-5 and TRBJ2-1, with 7 nucleotides matching TRBD1. The V and J ends lost 0 bases and 7 bases, in that order; junction bases with no gene match: 12. Germline V gene sequence: CDR1 LGHNT, CDR2 FRNRAP. The CDR3 is 17 residues long. CDR3 region: CASGLVHPGGGKNEQFF. Written as DNA, the CDR3 is TGTGCTAGTGGTTTGGTACACCCAGGGGGTGGGAAGAATGAGCAGTTCTTC.

The chain links TRBV7-6 to TRBJ2-7, with D unclear. V was clipped by 3 bases and J by 0 bases, with 6 bases between them. The CDR3 is made up of 13 amino acids. From germline, CDR1 is SGHVS and CDR2 FNYEAQ. CDR3 in amino acids: CASSLVDSYEQYF. Written as DNA, the CDR3 is TGTGCCAGCAGCTTGGTCGACTCCTACGAGCAGTACTTC.

The chain combines TRBV7-9 with TRBJ2-7; D uncertain. The CDR3 consists of 13 residues. Germline CDR1 SEHNR, CDR2 FQNEAQ (reference sequence). Trimming removed 1 base at V and 6 bases at J, with 10 bases between. This chain's CDR3 is CASSLDLGREQYF. Here the CDR3 DNA reads TGTGCCAGCAGCTTAGACCTCGGTCGCGAGCAGTACTTC.

V gene TRBV9 combines with J gene TRBJ2-7; unclear D gene. Germline-derived CDR1 and CDR2 are SGDLS and YYNGEE. The CDR3 runs 14 residues. V lost 0 bases and J 2 bases, leaving 9 bases between the germline ends. The CDR3 DNA reads as TGTGCCAGCAGCGTAGGTCACCCCGCCTACGAGCAGTACTTC. It encodes CASSVGHPAYEQYF.

This chain links TRBV6-6 with TRBJ2-7; 14 nucleotides match TRBD2. CDR3 size: 13 residues. J lost 4 bases, V lost 11 bases, and 4 bases had no gene match. CDR1 is MNHNY, CDR2 SVGAGI, per germline (reference sequence). CDR3 coding DNA: TGTGCCGCTGGGACTAGCGGGAGTTACGAGCAGTACTTC. Amino acids: CAAGTSGSYEQYF.